Sequencing of this T cell receptor (beta chain) was carried out in a study of shared clonotypes between healthy human individuals (dated by TCRdb to about 2020). Background on the whole study: The cohort included a few men and a couple of women between 18 and 49 years of age. To increase sequencing depth and limit assay-specific biases, different laboratories used diverse techniques to prepare libraries and sequence TCR repertoires. For each donor, three plates each were used for CD4 naive and CD4 memory, two plates were used for CD8 naive, and one plate was used for CD8 memory. Each donor's leukapheresis produced roughly between roughly 0.94 and 9.5 billion PBMCs. To estimate repertoire size and how much clonotypes are shared between individuals, the study performed deep sequencing of blood TCR repertoires from roughly five healthy adults.

The study at large found these results: Because the study included a small number of donors, the genetic and exposure-history diversity represented was limited. Pairwise subsampling indicated that sequencing depth was expected to affect the degree of clonotype sharing among donors. Estimated clonotype richness was generally larger for naive than for memory subsets. Even with the large sequencing depth, rarefaction of the sorted-subset datasets indicated that sequencing was incomplete. Sampling was restricted to blood, and TCR repertoires in tissue are likely to differ from TCR repertoires in blood. When several donors were compared, the shared fraction of clonotypes was around 5.1% for naive CD4, roughly 3.4% for naive CD8, 2% to 2.5% for memory CD4, and around 0.4% for memory CD8. Compared with non-shared clonotypes, the clonotypes found in all four sorted-subset donors had higher generation probabilities.

Points on this clone: No antigen is known for it. No base quality values were provided; no much bigger clone lies one nucleotide off.

Using the deep immunoSEQ assay, multiplex PCR amplified TCR CDR3 regions from genomic DNA. Extracted genomic DNA from each cell subset was spread evenly across all wells of several immunoSEQ 96-well plates, with each plate serving as a replicate. For sorted subsets, 150 to 200 ng genomic DNA, equal to some 30,000 T cell genomes, was loaded into each replicate PCR. Purified libraries were measured with a Qubit 3.0 fluorometer, size-checked on a Bioanalyzer 2100, and measured again with the KAPA Library Quantification kit. Every immunoSEQ 96-well plate was sequenced on a dedicated single-read 150-cycle Illumina NextSeq 550 flow cell. The original pipeline was this. Because the immunoSEQ output held only junctional sequences and lacked quality scores, the filtering could not match the filtering applied to full-length reads. To assign V/J genes and CDR3, sequences were annotated against IMGT germline references using PyIR, a Python wrapper for IgBLAST v1.9. Reads were filtered out if the reads had weak V/J assignments (E-value above 1e-6), no CDR3, stop codons, out-of-frame junctions, or ambiguous translated residues. V3J clonotypes were defined as sequences sharing the same inferred V gene, J gene, and CDR3 amino acid sequence. The percentage overlap between two repertoires was calculated by dividing the number of shared unique clonotypes by the size of the smaller repertoire. RTK rarefaction, the Chao1 estimator, and Recon v2.1 estimates of unobserved clonotypes were used to assess repertoire richness. Generation probabilities for all TCRbeta clonotypes obtained by the gDNA method from a handful of donors were computed using OLGA. TCRdb took this table from immuneACCESS and kept in-frame rearrangements with V and J called. Such tables lack part of the clones; where checked against another copy, unresolved V genes explain under half of the gap, and the rest is unexplained. That table supplies the V and J calls and clone size; D and trimming were determined from the DNA. Present in this sample are some 2.1 million clones, approximately 94% of which were seen just once. Clones ranked in the top ten supply about 1.1% of the sample.

For the CD8 naive samples, CD45RO-negative cells were positively selected for CCR7, yielding a CD45RA+CCR7+ population from which TemRA cells were excluded. The donors were healthy, HIV-negative adults with no recently reported acute infections or vaccinations. Only Caucasian adults living in Nashville, Tennessee, USA were represented among the donors. Blood was obtained by leukapheresis, after which PBMCs were separated by Ficoll-Histopaque density gradient centrifugation and cryopreserved in liquid nitrogen vapor phase. Analytical flow cytometry was used to check the purity and quantity of every magnetically sorted T cell population. From each sorted fraction, genomic DNA was isolated and quantified by UV absorbance on a Nanodrop 2000c. V sheds 0 bases and J sheds 5 bases, leaving 14 bases between their ends. The CDR3, from cysteine to phenylalanine, totals 15 residues. Left in the record is the CDR3 DNA by itself, 45 bases read in frame from the first base. Based on the germline V gene, the CDR1 and CDR2 sequences are KGHSH and LQKENI.

The sequence came from a man younger than 35 in good health. The source material was naive CD8+ T cells sorted from blood. The sample's cell subset or site, from its label and the paper: CD45RA+CCR7+. Recombination connected TRBV18 to TRBJ2-7, with the D gene too uncertain to name. The CDR3 reads as follows: CASSPPGSGLDEQYF. The nucleotides read TGTGCCAGCTCACCACCTGGGTCCGGGTTGGACGAGCAGTACTTC.